One sample yielded the 27 T cell receptor beta chains listed below, sequenced in a study of sequential checkpoint blockade in melanoma. The repertoire was sequenced with immunoSEQ multiplex PCR; TCRdb's copy has only in-frame clones and lacks some. The table shows 9,500 to 12,000 clones, with roughly 60% occurring only once. Treatment in this sample: randomized to nivolumab then ipilimumab (arm A) or the reverse (arm B). Specimen: CD8+ T cells sorted from blood (inferred from file names), collected from a patient given nivolumab and ipilimumab in sequence. Receptors originate from a human donor with melanoma.

The chain joins TRBV4-3 to TRBJ2-2; 8 bases are a match to TRBD1. Germline V lookup: CDR1 LGHNA, CDR2 YSLEER. The CDR3 totals 17 residues. V was pared by 0 bases and J by 3 bases, with 6 bases of the junction left unmatched. CDR3 nucleotides: TGCGCCAGCAGCCAAGAACGAGAGACAGGGGACACCGGGGAGCTGTTTTTT. Protein: CASSQERETGDTGELFF.

V gene TRBV15 combines with J gene TRBJ1-3, with D tentatively TRBD1 (5 bases). The V end lost 1 base, the J end lost 7 bases, and 14 bases lay between the germline ends. CDR3 size: 15 residues. The germline V gene encodes CDR1 LNHNV and CDR2 YYDKDF (reference sequence). CDR3 amino acids: CATSRATRAWNTIYF. DNA of the CDR3: TGTGCCACCAGCAGAGCTACCAGGGCATGGAACACCATATATTTT.

The chain recombines TRBV27 with TRBJ2-7; D ambiguous. This CDR3 spans 13 amino acids. Looked up from germline, CDR1 is MNHEY and CDR2 is SMNVEV (reference sequence). The ends were cut back, 4 bases at V and 3 bases at J, with 10 bases in the middle. CDR3 sequence reads: CASSSILRYEQYF. The CDR3, as DNA: TGTGCCAGCAGTTCGATTCTACGCTACGAGCAGTACTTC.

This clone was observed a handful of times. This chain links TRBV11-2 with TRBJ2-7, with D possibly matching TRBD1 (5 bases). Germline V lookup: CDR1 SGHAT, CDR2 FQNNGV. CDR3 length equals 15 residues. The V end was cut by 5 bases, the J end by 1 base, with 15 bases between. The CDR3 region is CASSQEGVSSYEQYF. Here the CDR3 DNA reads TGTGCCAGCAGCCAAGAAGGGGTCTCTTCCTACGAGCAGTACTTC. Combining the CDR3 with reference TRBV11-2 and TRBJ2-7 gives the whole variable domain EAGVAQSPRYKIIEKRQSVAFWCNPISGHATLYWYQQILGQGPKLLIQFQNNGVVDDSQLPKDRFSAERLKGVDSTLKIQPAKLEDSAVYLCASSQEGVSSYEQYFGPGTRLTVT.

The rearrangement links TRBV5-5 to TRBJ2-1, with 13 bases lining up with TRBD2. The CDR3 runs 16 residues. The germline CDR1 and CDR2 sequences are SGHKS and YYEKEE (reference sequence). After removal of 4 bases from V and 9 bases from J, the junction contained 10 bases not matched to a gene. CDR3 bases: TGTGCCAGCAGCCGACTAGCGGGAGGTCCAGGACCTGAGCAGTTCTTC. Its protein is CASSRLAGGPGPEQFF. Supplemented by reference TRBV5-5 and TRBJ2-1, the full variable domain reads DAGVTQSPTHLIKTRGQQVTLRCSPISGHKSVSWYQQVLGQGPQFIFQYYEKEERGRGNFPDRFSARQFPNYSSELNVNALLLGDSALYLCASSRLAGGPGPEQFFGPGTRLTVL.

This clone turned up a few times. The genes are TRBV5-8 and TRBJ2-7; D not certain. The germline V gene encodes CDR1 SGHTS and CDR2 YDEGEE. CDR3 length: 11 amino acids. V was pared by 4 bases and J by 2 bases, with 4 bases between. The CDR3 is CASSQTYEQYF. For the CDR3, the DNA is TGTGCCAGCAGCCAGACCTACGAGCAGTACTTC.

The chain has TRBV29-1 and TRBJ1-2; 11 positions agree with TRBD1. J gave up 6 bases and V 5 bases, and 5 bases lay outside the gene matches. Germline V CDR1 and CDR2: SQVTM, ANQGSEA. The CDR3 sequence is 13 residues long. The chain's CDR3 is CSVPGQGENGYTF. For the CDR3, the DNA is TGCAGCGTTCCGGGACAGGGGGAAAATGGCTACACCTTC.

This clone was detected only a few times. The V call is TRBV29-1, the J call TRBJ2-7, with 7 nucleotides matching TRBD1. Germline loops: CDR1 SQVTM, CDR2 ANQGSEA. The junction had 7 bases not matched to a gene; V was cut back by 0 bases and J by 2 bases. The CDR3 length is 15 residues. CDR3 DNA: TGCAGCGTTGAAGATCTTCAGGGGACAGCCTACGAGCAGTACTTC. As protein: CSVEDLQGTAYEQYF.

Remarks on this clone: A junction end diverges from the germline sequence, so it may reflect a read error. The genes are TRBV30 and TRBJ1-5, with 12 bases fitting TRBD1. Germline V lookup: CDR1 GTSNPN, CDR2 SVGIG (reference sequence). The CDR3 extends over 15 amino acids. The CDR3: CAWSTGTGGKQPQHF. The DNA for the CDR3 is TGTGCCTGGAGTACCGGGACAGGGGGCAAACAGCCCCAGCATTTT.

The chain joins TRBV9 to TRBJ2-3; 12 nucleotides align to TRBD2. Germline CDR1 is SGDLS and CDR2 is YYNGEE. V lost 0 bases and J lost 2; bases outside the gene matches: 4. The CDR3 totals 17 residues. CDR3 in DNA: TGTGCCAGCAGCGTAGAGCCTAGCGGGAGGGTCACAGATACGCAGTATTTT. Translating gives CASSVEPSGRVTDTQYF.

The chain links TRBV9 to TRBJ2-7; 11 nucleotides match TRBD1. Germline CDR1 SGDLS, CDR2 YYNGEE. The trim removed 3 bases at V and 5 bases at J, leaving 1 base unmatched. This CDR3 spans 13 amino acids. The CDR3 here is CASSAGQGDEQYF. Here the CDR3 DNA reads TGTGCCAGCAGCGCGGGACAGGGGGACGAGCAGTACTTC.

This clone was counted between two and nine times. The V call is TRBV7-8, the J call TRBJ2-1; 8 bases map to TRBD2. Germline CDR1 reads SGHVS; CDR2 reads FQNEAQ. The length of the CDR3 is 15 residues. The junction had 1 base not matched to a gene; V was cut back by 1 base and J by 2 bases. CDR3 DNA: TGTGCCAGCAGCTTAGACGGGAGGGCCTACAATGAGCAGTTCTTC. Protein: CASSLDGRAYNEQFF.

In this sample, this clone is medium-sized. This rearrangement joins TRBV7-8 to TRBJ2-5; tentatively, D is TRBD2 (5 bases). Trimming took off 0 bases at V and 9 bases at J, with 11 bases between the two ends. The CDR3 is 13 residues long. Germline V lookup: CDR1 SGHVS, CDR2 FQNEAQ. CDR3 sequence (DNA): TGTGCCAGCAGCTTAGCGATGGAACTAGCCCAGTACTTC. As protein: CASSLAMELAQYF.

Only a few counts were recorded for this clone. Here the CDR3 DNA reads TGTGCCAGCAGTTTAAGTCCGGGTACCGGTTCACCCCTCCACTTT. It is translated as CASSLSPGTGSPLHF. V usage is TRBV27 and J usage is TRBJ1-6; D is unclear. Trimming stripped 2 bases from V and 9 bases from J, with 14 bases between. The V gene's germline CDR1 is MNHEY and CDR2 SMNVEV (reference sequence). This CDR3 contains 15 residues.

The chain links TRBV6-1 to TRBJ2-2; D unresolved. Germline V gene sequence: CDR1 MNHNS, CDR2 SASEGT. The V gene lost 7 bases and the J gene lost 4 bases, with 7 bases spanning the gap. CDR3 length equals 12 residues. In DNA, the CDR3 is TGTGCCAGCATCTCCCCCACCGGGGAGCTGTTTTTT. This encodes CASISPTGELFF.

The chain employs TRBV6-6 and TRBJ2-5; D is perhaps TRBD2 (5 bases). This CDR3 is 14 amino acids long. With 2 bases removed from V and 2 bases from J, the gap between germline ends came to 9 bases. Germline V gene data show CDR1 as MNHNY and CDR2 as SVGAGI (reference sequence). CDR3 in amino acids: CASSYGGLQETQYF. The CDR3 coding sequence is TGTGCCAGCAGTTACGGCGGGCTGCAAGAGACCCAGTACTTC.

V is TRBV28 and J is TRBJ2-1; 10 nucleotides line up with TRBD2. CDR1 and CDR2 from the germline V gene are MDHEN and SYDVKM. Losses at the gene ends were 4 bases for V and 5 bases for J; bases not matched to a gene: 20. The CDR3 consists of 20 residues. The DNA of the CDR3 is TGTGCCAGCAGTTCGGAACGCCGACTACTGACTAGCGGGCTTGACAATGAGCAGTTCTTC. Translating gives CASSSERRLLTSGLDNEQFF.

This chain joins TRBV27 and TRBJ2-1; 8 bases map to TRBD1. The CDR3 runs 16 residues. The germline V gene has CDR1 MNHEY and CDR2 SMNVEV (reference sequence). V gave up 7 bases and J gave up 8 bases; unmatched junction bases: 16. This chain's CDR3 is CASILRPADREYEQFF. The CDR3 bases are TGTGCCAGCATCCTAAGGCCAGCGGACAGGGAGTATGAGCAGTTCTTC.

This sequence joins TRBV7-8 and TRBJ1-5, with D hard to call. The CDR3 contains 14 residues. The germline V gene has CDR1 SGHVS and CDR2 FQNEAQ. Trimming cost V 2 bases and J 7 bases, with 12 bases left between them. In DNA, the CDR3 is TGTGCCAGCAGCTTAACCACATCAGGACAGCCCCAGCATTTT. Translation gives CASSLTTSGQPQHF.

V gene TRBV27 combines with J gene TRBJ1-2; unclear D gene. V lost 2 bases and J 8 bases, leaving 18 bases between the germline ends. The CDR3 extends over 15 amino acids. Germline CDR1 and CDR2: MNHEY and SMNVEV (reference sequence). Here the CDR3 reads CASSLRSTMREGYTF. The CDR3 coding sequence is TGTGCCAGCAGTTTAAGGTCGACGATGCGGGAGGGCTACACCTTC.

The chain uses TRBV19 and TRBJ1-1, with D tentatively TRBD1 (6 bases). CDR1 is LNHDA and CDR2 is SQIVND in the germline V gene (reference sequence). Trimming removed 3 bases at V and 0 bases at J, with 20 bases between. The CDR3 extends over 18 amino acids. In DNA form, the CDR3 reads TGTGCCAGTAGTATCATTTACGGGGACACTGCGATGAACACTGAAGCTTTCTTT. This sequence encodes CASSIIYGDTAMNTEAFF.

J is TRBJ2-3 and V is TRBV27; D might be TRBD2 (6 bases). V lost 2 bases to trimming and J lost 6 bases, with 6 bases between them. The CDR3 runs 12 residues. The germline gives CDR1 MNHEY, CDR2 SMNVEV (reference sequence). In nucleotides, the CDR3 is TGTGCCAGCAGTTTAACTAGCGATACGCAGTATTTT. Its protein is CASSLTSDTQYF.

Remarks on this clone: The junction shows a germline mismatch at one end, possibly a read error. The chain is built from TRBV7-7 and TRBJ2-3; the match to TRBD2 covers 12 bases. Germline V lookup: CDR1 SSHAT, CDR2 FNYEAQ (reference sequence). The CDR3 extends over 16 amino acids. CDR3 in DNA: TGTGCTAGCAGCCCCGGGACTAGCGGGAGCACAGATACGCAGTATTTT. This codes for CASSPGTSGSTDTQYF.

The chain links TRBV29-1 to TRBJ2-1; 7 positions agree with TRBD1. Trimming cost V 8 bases and J 6 bases; bases outside gene matches: 7. The CDR3 runs to 12 residues. CDR1 and CDR2 (germline): SQVTM, ANQGSEA. This CDR3 reads CSSSDRINEQFF. CDR3 nucleotides: TGCAGCTCGTCGGACAGGATCAATGAGCAGTTCTTC.

This chain links TRBV29-1 with TRBJ2-1; D is perhaps TRBD1 (6 bases). Trimming shortened V by 2 bases and J by 0 bases, and 14 bases separated the two germline ends. The CDR3 is made up of 16 amino acids. Per the germline V gene, CDR1 is SQVTM and CDR2 is ANQGSEA. The CDR3 region has the DNA TGCAGCGTTGAAATTTTCGGGGACACCTCCTACAATGAGCAGTTCTTC. Translating gives CSVEIFGDTSYNEQFF.

The V gene is TRBV30, the J gene TRBJ1-2, with 7 bases aligning to TRBD1. V shed 4 bases and J 0 bases; nucleotides not matched to a gene: 5. CDR3 length equals 14 residues. The germline gives CDR1 GTSNPN, CDR2 SVGIG (reference sequence). The CDR3 nucleotides read TGTGCCTGGAATCCGGGACAGACTAACTATGGCTACACCTTC. It specifies CAWNPGQTNYGYTF.

The chain uses TRBV2 and TRBJ2-7; 8 bases match TRBD1. Germline V lookup: CDR1 SNHLY, CDR2 FYNNEI. The CDR3 consists of 13 residues. Trimming removed 5 bases from V and 3 bases from J; junction bases left unmatched: 3. The chain's CDR3 is CASSYGQGYEQYF. CDR3 nucleotides: TGTGCCAGCAGTTATGGACAGGGCTACGAGCAGTACTTC.